This entry features one T cell receptor (beta chain) sequence. This entry belongs to a study of blood T cell repertoires in COVID-19. In the study overall: Collection of acute and convalescent COVID-19 samples took place in the United States, Italy and Spain. PBMCs, B-cell-depleted T cells, or T cells provided the cDNA or gDNA that made up the material.

Study processing details: The authors estimated nucleated cell counts from reference gene primer amplification. Data came from immunoSEQ multiplex PCR; TCRdb stores just in-frame clones and leaves some out. The D gene and trimming were derived from the DNA, and the V and J assignments and clone size from that table. The sample carries roughly 150,000 clones, about 90% recorded once. Looked up from germline, CDR1 is GTSNPN and CDR2 is SVGIG (reference sequence). The CDR3 length is 15 residues. V lost 0 bases, J lost 7 bases, and 17 bases lay in between. What was sequenced was peripheral blood. V gene TRBV30 combines with J gene TRBJ2-3; D possibly corresponds to TRBD2 (6 bases). This receptor was taken from a man aged 60 to 75 with acute or convalescent COVID-19. The CDR3 DNA reads TGTGCCTGGAGTGTATACTCGGGGGTGAGAAATACGCAGTATTTT. Its translation: CAWSVYSGVRNTQYF.